This T cell receptor beta chain was found in a study of blood T cell repertoires in COVID-19. Profiling relied on immunoSEQ multiplex PCR, and the TCRdb table lists in-frame clones only, not all of them. The sample has 280,000 or so clones, approximately 86% seen once; the top ten hold over 2%. The CDR3 extends over 16 amino acids. Germline V gene data show CDR1 as SEHNR and CDR2 as FQNEAQ (reference sequence). Losses at the gene ends were 5 bases for V and 5 bases for J; bases not matched to a gene: 10. Sequenced: peripheral blood. This TCR came from a woman in her thirties who had recovered from COVID-19. This chain joins TRBV7-9 and TRBJ2-1; 9 bases are a match to TRBD2. This CDR3 reads CASSDRSGGNNNEQFF. For the CDR3, the DNA is TGTGCCAGCAGCGATCGGAGCGGGGGGAATAACAATGAGCAGTTCTTC.